The source of this T cell receptor beta chain is a study of T-cell memory formation after mild COVID-19. TCRdb reprocessed the 5' RACE reads with MiXCR, giving one entry per CDR3 protein. Found here are hundreds of thousands of distinct CDR3 sequences, more than 15% of them singletons; the top ten hold around 24%. This CDR3 region has 13 residues. Germline V gene data show CDR1 as MNHEY and CDR2 as SMNVEV (reference sequence). V was trimmed by 8 bases and J by 2 bases, leaving 11 bases between them. The chain joins TRBV27 to TRBJ2-3, with a tentative D call TRBD2 (6 bases). The clonotype was recovered from a man younger than 35 who had mild COVID-19 (a few samples of this study predate the infection). Cell type and time point are not known. The sequencing sample was made of PBMCs or a T cell subset sorted from them (not recorded which). The chain's CDR3 is CASGGKPTDTQYF. The CDR3 bases are TGTGCCAGCGGGGGGAAGCCCACAGATACGCAGTATTTT.